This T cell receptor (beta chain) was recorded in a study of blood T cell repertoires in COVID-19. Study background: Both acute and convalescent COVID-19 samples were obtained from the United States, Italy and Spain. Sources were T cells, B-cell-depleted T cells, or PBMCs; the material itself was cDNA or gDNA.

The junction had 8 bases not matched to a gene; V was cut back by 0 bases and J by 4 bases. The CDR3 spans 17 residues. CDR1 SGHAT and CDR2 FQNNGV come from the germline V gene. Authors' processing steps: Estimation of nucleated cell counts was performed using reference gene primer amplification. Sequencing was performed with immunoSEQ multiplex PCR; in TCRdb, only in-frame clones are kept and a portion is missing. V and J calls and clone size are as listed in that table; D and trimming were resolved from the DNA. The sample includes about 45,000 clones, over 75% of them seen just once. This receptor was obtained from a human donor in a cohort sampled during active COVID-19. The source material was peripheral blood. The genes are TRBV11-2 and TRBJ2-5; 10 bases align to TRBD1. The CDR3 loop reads CASSLEPGQGRRETQYF. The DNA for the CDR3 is TGTGCCAGCAGCTTAGAACCGGGACAGGGGAGGAGAGAGACCCAGTACTTC. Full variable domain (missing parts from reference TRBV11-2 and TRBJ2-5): EAGVAQSPRYKIIEKRQSVAFWCNPISGHATLYWYQQILGQGPKLLIQFQNNGVVDDSQLPKDRFSAERLKGVDSTLKIQPAKLEDSAVYLCASSLEPGQGRRETQYFGPGTRLLVL.